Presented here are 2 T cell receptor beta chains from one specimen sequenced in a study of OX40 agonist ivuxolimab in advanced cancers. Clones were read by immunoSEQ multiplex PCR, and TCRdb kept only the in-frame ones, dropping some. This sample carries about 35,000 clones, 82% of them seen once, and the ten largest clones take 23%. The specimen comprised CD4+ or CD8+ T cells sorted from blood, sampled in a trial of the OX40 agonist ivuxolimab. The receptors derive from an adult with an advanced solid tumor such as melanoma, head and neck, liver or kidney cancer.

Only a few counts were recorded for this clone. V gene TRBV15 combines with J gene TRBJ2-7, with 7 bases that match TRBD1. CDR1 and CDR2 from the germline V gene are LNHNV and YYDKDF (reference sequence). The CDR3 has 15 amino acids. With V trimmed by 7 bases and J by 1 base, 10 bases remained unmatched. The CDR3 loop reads CATTRGIGESYEQYF. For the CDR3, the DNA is TGTGCCACCACCAGGGGGATAGGGGAATCCTACGAGCAGTACTTC.

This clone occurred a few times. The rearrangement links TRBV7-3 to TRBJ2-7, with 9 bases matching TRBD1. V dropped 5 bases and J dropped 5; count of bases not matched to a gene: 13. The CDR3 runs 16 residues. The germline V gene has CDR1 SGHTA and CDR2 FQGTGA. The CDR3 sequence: CASSPGTGISGDEQYF. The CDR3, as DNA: TGTGCCAGCAGCCCCGGGACAGGGATTTCTGGGGACGAGCAGTACTTC.